The next 5 T cell receptor beta chains were all read from a single sample in a study of blood T cell repertoires in COVID-19. Sequencing was performed with immunoSEQ multiplex PCR; in TCRdb, only in-frame clones are kept and a portion is missing. Of hundreds of thousands of clones detected, around 89% appear once; the ten largest clones hold about 3%. The sequenced material came from PBMCs or T cells enriched from blood (not recorded which). Receptors originate from a woman aged 45-60 years who had recovered from COVID-19.

J is TRBJ2-5 and V is TRBV7-6; no definite D call. Deletions cut 1 base from V and 5 bases from J, with 14 bases between. The CDR3 spans 15 residues. CDR1 SGHVS and CDR2 FNYEAQ come from the germline V gene. CDR3 coding DNA: TGTGCCAGCAGCTTAGTGTTGGTGGGCCGCGAGACCCAGTACTTC. Translating it yields CASSLVLVGRETQYF.

This chain connects TRBV2 to TRBJ1-2; D may be TRBD1 (5 bases). The V gene lost 4 bases and the J gene lost 2 bases, with 8 bases spanning the gap. The CDR3 sequence is 13 residues long. Germline CDR1 and CDR2: SNHLY and FYNNEI. The CDR3: CASSGEGNYGYTF. The CDR3 bases are TGTGCCAGCAGTGGGGAGGGGAACTATGGCTACACCTTC.

J is TRBJ2-1 and V is TRBV7-8; 8 bases align to TRBD1. Trimming removed 5 bases from V and 9 bases from J; junction bases left unmatched: 12. CDR3 length: 15 amino acids. Germline V CDR1 and CDR2: SGHVS, FQNEAQ. DNA for the CDR3: TGTGCCAGCAGCCCGGCCCGGGACAGGATAGCTGAGCAGTTCTTC. Translation: CASSPARDRIAEQFF. The full variable domain, rest sourced from reference TRBV7-8 and TRBJ2-1, is GAGVSQSPRYKVAKRGQDVALRCDPISGHVSLFWYQQALGQGPEFLTYFQNEAQLDKSGLPSDRFFAERPEGSVSTLKIQRTQQEDSAVYLCASSPARDRIAEQFFGPGTRLTVL.

J is TRBJ2-1 and V is TRBV7-3; 12 bases map to TRBD2. The CDR3 extends over 15 amino acids. CDR1 and CDR2 from the germline V gene are SGHTA and FQGTGA. Trimming removed 5 bases from V and 9 bases from J; junction bases left unmatched: 8. The CDR3 region has the DNA TGTGCCAGCAGCGCCAGACTAGCGGGAGTCGGTGAGCAGTTCTTC. This translates into CASSARLAGVGEQFF.

The chain combines TRBV19 with TRBJ1-1, with D maybe TRBD1 (5 bases). Germline CDR1 and CDR2: LNHDA and SQIVND (reference sequence). The V end lost 6 bases, the J end lost 0 bases, and 14 bases lay between the germline ends. The CDR3 length is 15 residues. The CDR3 spells CASRLSGHLNTEAFF. The CDR3 nucleotides read TGTGCCAGTAGGCTGTCAGGGCACTTGAACACTGAAGCTTTCTTT.